The present T cell receptor (beta chain) was sequenced within a study of monozygotic twins with inflammatory bowel disease. Notes on the study in general: The sharing of clonotypes with others was lower in IBD patients than in healthy twins, especially with disease activity.

For each CDR3 protein, TCRdb gives one entry from its re-call of the 5' RACE reads, without DNA. This table holds approximately 340,000 distinct CDR3 sequences. There are 15 residues in the CDR3. The germline gives CDR1 LGHNA, CDR2 YSLEER. Regarding this clonotype: What it binds is not known.

This chain joins TRBV4-3 and TRBJ1-2. This clonotype was obtained from a human donor with ulcerative colitis or Crohn's disease, or a healthy co-twin of an affected twin (not recorded which). Specimen: blood. CDR3 loop: CASSQDSRGGYGYTF.